The 18 T cell receptor beta chains given below trace back to one sample, sequenced in a study of metastatic and nonmetastatic thyroid tumors. TCRdb re-processed the PCR reads through MiXCR. This sample has under 5,000 clones, with 20% to 25% found just once. Prior to thyroid surgery, none of the patients had received any treatment. The sequenced sample was tumor tissue. These receptors were taken from a male donor with papillary thyroid cancer or a benign thyroid nodule (not recorded which). Some clones in this sample may be carry-over from other donors' samples.

This clone showed up just once. The chain is built from TRBV9 and TRBJ2-6, with D unresolved. CDR1 is SGDLS, CDR2 YYNGEE, per germline. Trimming left V 4 bases short and J 4 bases short, with 9 bases between. The CDR3 has 14 amino acids. Written as DNA, the CDR3 is TGTGCCAGCAGCTTAACCTTGGGGGCCAACGTCCTGACTTTC. It is translated as CASSLTLGANVLTF.

This clone was counted only a few times. V usage is TRBV5-1 and J usage is TRBJ2-7, with D hard to call. The CDR3 covers 10 residues. V was pared by 3 bases and J by 2 bases, with 0 bases between. From germline, CDR1 is SGHRS and CDR2 YFSETQ. The CDR3 reads CASSSYEQYF. DNA of the CDR3: TGCGCCAGCAGCTCCTACGAGCAGTACTTC.

This clone was counted a few times. The V gene is TRBV5-1, the J gene TRBJ2-7; D is possibly TRBD1 (5 bases). V was shortened by 0 bases and J by 6 bases, with 10 bases between the two germline ends. CDR3 length equals 13 residues. CDR1 and CDR2 from the germline V gene are SGHRS and YFSETQ. CDR3 nucleotides: TGCGCCAGCAGCTTGGGCCAGGGAACCGAGCAGTACTTC. Residues: CASSLGQGTEQYF.

V and J are TRBV27 and TRBJ2-7; the match to TRBD1 covers 7 bases. There are 14 residues in the CDR3. Germline V gene data show CDR1 as MNHEY and CDR2 as SMNVEV (reference sequence). With 8 bases clipped from V and 2 bases from J, the junction kept 9 bases outside the gene matches. This CDR3 reads CASHPATGTYEQYF. The CDR3 DNA follows: TGTGCCAGCCACCCGGCGACAGGGACCTACGAGCAGTACTTC.

Worth noting for this clone: A junction end diverges from the germline sequence, so it may reflect a read error. J is TRBJ2-2 and V is TRBV15; TRBD2 aligns across 9 bases. Looked up from germline, CDR1 is LNHNV and CDR2 is YYDKDF (reference sequence). The CDR3 sequence is 16 residues long. Here the CDR3 DNA reads TGTGCCACCAGCGGAGAGGCGGGGGGGAGCACCGGGGAGCTGTTTTTT. It is translated as CATSGEAGGSTGELFF. Full variable domain (missing parts from reference TRBV15 and TRBJ2-2): DAMVIQNPRYQVTQFGKPVTLSCSQTLNHNVMYWYQQKSSQAPKLLFHYYDKDFNNEADTPDNFQSRRPNTSFCFLDIRSPGLGDTAMYLCATSGEAGGSTGELFFGEGSRLTVL.

Regarding this clone: The conserved closing phenylalanine or tryptophan is absent in this CDR3, likely reflecting a read error. The J gene is TRBJ1-1, the V gene TRBV11-1; D call uncertain. The CDR3 is 13 amino acids. The germline CDR1 and CDR2 sequences are SGHAT and FQDESV (reference sequence). Trimming took 5 bases from V and 2 from J, leaving 9 bases between them. The CDR3 region has the DNA TGTGCCAGCAGCCTTTGGTGTAACACTGAAGCTTTCTCT. Its protein product is CASSLWCNTEAFS.

At least ten counts were recorded for this clone. The chain carries TRBV12-3 or TRBV12-4 and TRBJ2-6, with a possible D match to TRBD2 (6 bases). Between the trimmed V and J ends, which lost 1 base and 0 bases, there was a span of 19 bases. The CDR3 contains 20 residues. This chain's CDR3 is CASSLGFGDSLLSGANVLTF. CDR3 in DNA: TGTGCCAGCAGTTTAGGTTTCGGGGACTCCCTCCTCTCTGGGGCCAACGTCCTGACTTTC.

The gene calls are TRBV6-1 and TRBJ2-7; 9 bases line up with TRBD1. V was pared by 6 bases and J by 9 bases, with 6 bases of the junction left unmatched. This CDR3 has 12 residues. Germline assignment: CDR1 MNHNS and CDR2 SASEGT. Here the CDR3 DNA reads TGTGCCAGCAGAACAGGGGGCAAGGGGCAGTACTTC. Residues: CASRTGGKGQYF.

By frequency in the sample, this clone is medium-sized. The gene calls are TRBV4-1 and TRBJ2-5; D possibly uses TRBD1 or TRBD2 (5 bases each). This CDR3 has 15 residues. Trimming took off 0 bases at V and 1 base at J, with 9 bases between the two ends. Germline assignment: CDR1 MGHRA and CDR2 YSYEKL. The CDR3 loop is CASSQERGPQETQYF. CDR3 nucleotide sequence: TGCGCCAGCAGCCAAGAGAGGGGACCCCAAGAGACCCAGTACTTC.

This clone was found many times. The J gene is TRBJ2-5, the V gene TRBV7-9; D possibly corresponds to TRBD1 (5 bases). This CDR3 spans 15 amino acids. In germline, CDR1 is SEHNR, CDR2 FQNEAQ (reference sequence). V lost 3 bases to trimming and J lost 6 bases, with 17 bases between them. The CDR3 protein is CASSFFQDKDQTQYF. The CDR3 DNA is TGTGCCAGCAGCTTCTTCCAGGACAAGGATCAGACCCAGTACTTC.

This clone was counted only a few times. The J gene is TRBJ2-5, the V gene TRBV2; the match to TRBD1 covers 10 bases. Germline CDR1 and CDR2: SNHLY and FYNNEI. The CDR3 spans 14 residues. J lost 3 bases, V lost 7 bases, and 5 bases had no gene match. This chain's CDR3 is CASTGDRGEETQYF. The CDR3 nucleotides are TGTGCCAGCACTGGGGACAGGGGAGAAGAGACCCAGTACTTC.

This clone was found a few times. This chain joins TRBV28 and TRBJ2-7; 11 positions agree with TRBD2. There are 14 residues in the CDR3. The germline gives CDR1 MDHEN, CDR2 SYDVKM. The J segment lost 7 bases and the V segment lost 8 bases, leaving 10 bases of the junction unmatched. CDR3 nucleotide sequence: TGTGCCAGCCGACCACTAGCGGGAGAGGAAGAGCAGTACTTC. It yields the protein CASRPLAGEEEQYF.

This chain joins TRBV10-3 and TRBJ2-7; 15 bases agree with TRBD2. The length of the CDR3 is 16 residues. J gave up 5 bases and V 4 bases, and 6 bases lay outside the gene matches. CDR1 is ENHRY and CDR2 is SYGVKD in the germline V gene. CDR3 DNA: TGTGCCATCAGTGGGGATGGACTAGCGGGAGGGCACGAGCAGTACTTC. Translating gives CAISGDGLAGGHEQYF.

This clone was observed a few times. A much larger clone sits a single nucleotide away, making a read error possible. Other DNA sequences of this sample code for an identical CDR3. The chain links TRBV11-2 to TRBJ2-4; 7 bases line up with TRBD1. Trimming at V came to 0 bases and at J to 8 bases, leaving 13 bases not matched to a gene. Germline V gene data show CDR1 as SGHAT and CDR2 as FQNNGV. The CDR3 totals 17 residues. The CDR3 DNA reads TGTGCCAGCAGCTTAGATCTTGAAAACAGGGGTTGGGACATTCAGTACTTC. Translation gives CASSLDLENRGWDIQYF.

This clone was recorded a few times. The chain recombines TRBV2 with TRBJ1-5; a weak D match, TRBD1 (5 bases). The CDR3 length is 14 residues. Looked up from germline, CDR1 is SNHLY and CDR2 is FYNNEI. V gave up 7 bases and J gave up 2 bases, with 12 bases separating them. The CDR3 nucleotides read TGTGCCAGCACAGCGGGGGTTGGCAATCAGCCCCAGCATTTT. This gives the protein CASTAGVGNQPQHF.

This clone is categorized as medium-sized. The V gene is TRBV5-1, the J gene TRBJ2-2; 9 nucleotides line up with TRBD1. CDR1 SGHRS and CDR2 YFSETQ come from the germline V gene. CDR3 length: 16 amino acids. Trimming cost V 4 bases and J 6 bases; bases outside gene matches: 10. The CDR3 region has the DNA TGCGCCAGCAGCCTTCAGACAGGGGGAGGTTCCGGGGAGCTGTTTTTT. Its translation: CASSLQTGGGSGELFF.

Concerning this clone itself: This clone may be a read error of a much larger clone one base away. It is likely a read error, because the conserved phenylalanine at the end of the CDR3 is missing. The rearrangement joins TRBV5-1 to TRBJ2-3, with no clear D. The CDR3 contains 15 residues. Germline values: CDR1 SGHRS, CDR2 YFSETQ. Between the trimmed V and J ends, which lost 0 bases and 0 bases, there was a span of 8 bases. Here the CDR3 DNA reads TGCGCCAGCAGCTTGGGAATTACTAGCACAGATACGCAGTATCTT. It translates to CASSLGITSTDTQYL.

This chain connects TRBV3-1 to TRBJ2-1; tentative D call: TRBD2 (5 bases). V was cut by 8 bases and J by 9 bases, with 14 bases left in between. The CDR3 runs 12 residues. Germline CDR1 is LGHDT and CDR2 is YNNKEL (reference sequence). The DNA of the CDR3 is TGTGCCAGCCAGATGGGAGCCAGTGAGCAGTTCTTC. It codes for CASQMGASEQFF.